Following are 15 T cell receptor beta chains from one sample sequenced in a study of CD8 T cells in ankylosing spondylitis. Via MiXCR, TCRdb re-called the 5' RACE reads, giving one row per CDR3 protein. The sample carries approximately 350,000 distinct CDR3 sequences, 14% to 15% recorded once. Sequences were obtained from blood, either unsorted or a sorted T cell fraction (not recorded which). The receptor set was obtained from a male donor with ankylosing spondylitis or in good health (not recorded which).

A remark on this clonotype: At one end the junction does not follow the germline gene, possibly because of a read error. The chain carries TRBV3-1 and TRBJ2-5; 7 bases fit TRBD1. The CDR3 is made up of 17 amino acids. CDR1 is LGHDT, CDR2 YNNKEL, per germline (reference sequence). In DNA, the CDR3 is TGTGCCAGCAGCCAAGTTAGGACAGGTGGGGTCCAAGTGACCCAGTACTTC. Translation gives CASSQVRTGGVQVTQYF.

The table lists this clonotype with a few counts. This chain uses TRBV30 with TRBJ2-2, with a tentative D call TRBD2 (6 bases). V was trimmed by 3 bases and J by 0 bases, leaving 8 bases between them. The CDR3 is made up of 14 amino acids. Germline V gene sequence: CDR1 GTSNPN, CDR2 SVGIG (reference sequence). The CDR3 DNA reads as TGTGCCTGGAGGGGACTGGCGAACACCGGGGAGCTGTTTTTT. Its translation: CAWRGLANTGELFF.

The chain couples TRBV20-1 to TRBJ1-5; D unclear. The CDR3 covers 15 residues. Germline loops: CDR1 DFQATT, CDR2 SNEGSKA (reference sequence). Between the trimmed V and J ends, which lost 3 bases and 3 bases, there was a span of 15 bases. This CDR3 is CSASPGVWDNQPQHF. The CDR3, as DNA: TGCAGTGCTAGTCCCGGGGTCTGGGACAATCAGCCCCAGCATTTT.

The table lists this clonotype with a few counts. The chain is built from TRBV6-1 and TRBJ1-5, with TRBD1 matching over 8 bases. The CDR3 contains 15 residues. Germline lookup yields CDR1 MNHNS and CDR2 SASEGT. J lost 0 bases, V lost 6 bases, and 4 bases had no gene match. CDR3 DNA: TGTGCCAGCAGGGGACAGGATTATAGCAATCAGCCCCAGCATTTT. This translates into CASRGQDYSNQPQHF.

This clonotype was detected a few times. V and J are TRBV6-2 or TRBV6-3 and TRBJ1-5; possibly TRBD1 for D (5 bases). The CDR3 runs to 14 residues. CDR1 MNHEY and CDR2 SVGEGT come from the germline V gene. Trimming took 4 bases from V and 4 from J, leaving 11 bases between them. The CDR3 here is CASSFRGRNQPQHF. CDR3 DNA: TGTGCCAGCAGTTTTAGGGGAAGGAATCAGCCCCAGCATTTT.

This clonotype was counted at least ten times. The V call is TRBV7-2, the J call TRBJ1-3; TRBD1 agrees at 7 bases. The germline V gene encodes CDR1 SGHTA and CDR2 FQGNSA. The V segment lost 4 bases and the J segment 5 bases; nucleotides outside the gene matches: 8. This CDR3 comprises 15 residues. The CDR3 sequence is CASSSGQRARNTIYF. DNA of the CDR3: TGTGCCAGCAGCTCGGGACAGCGGGCCAGAAACACCATATATTTT.

This clonotype was seen a handful of times. The chain is built from TRBV10-2 and TRBJ2-5, with 12 bases lining up with TRBD2. The V and J ends lost 3 bases and 0 bases, in that order; junction bases with no gene match: 2. Germline lookup yields CDR1 WSHSY and CDR2 SAAADI. There are 16 residues in the CDR3. The CDR3 nucleotides are TGCGCCAGCAGTGACCTAGCGGGGGGGTACCAAGAGACCCAGTACTTC. It encodes CASSDLAGGYQETQYF.

This clonotype was seen more than once but under ten times. V gene TRBV29-1 combines with J gene TRBJ2-6, with a possible D match to TRBD1 (6 bases). Germline assignment: CDR1 SQVTM and CDR2 ANQGSEA. The V and J ends lost 2 bases and 2 bases respectively, with 13 bases between them. The CDR3 loop spans 16 amino acids. The CDR3 DNA follows: TGCAGCGTTGAATTGGGGGCTCGGCCTGGGGCCAACGTCCTGACTTTC. This sequence encodes CSVELGARPGANVLTF.

The genes are TRBV20-1 and TRBJ2-3; the match to TRBD1 covers 7 bases. Germline lookup yields CDR1 DFQATT and CDR2 SNEGSKA (reference sequence). J gave up 0 bases and V 3 bases, and 6 bases lay outside the gene matches. CDR3 length equals 15 residues. The CDR3 region has the DNA TGCAGTGCTAGGGAACAGGGGATTAGCACAGATACGCAGTATTTT. Protein: CSAREQGISTDTQYF.

This clonotype was observed a handful of times. The CDR3 is CATSDSFSPTGAYEQYF. The CDR3 nucleotides read TGTGCCACCAGTGATTCTTTTTCTCCGACAGGGGCCTACGAGCAGTACTTC. The J gene is TRBJ2-7, the V gene TRBV24-1; TRBD1 agrees at 8 bases. Trimming cost V 2 bases and J 2 bases; bases outside gene matches: 10. Per the germline V gene, CDR1 is KGHDR and CDR2 is SFDVKD. The CDR3 totals 17 residues.

The chain uses TRBV2 and TRBJ2-3; perhaps TRBD2 as D (6 bases). V lost 8 bases to trimming and J lost 0 bases, with 12 bases between them. The CDR3 is made up of 14 amino acids. Germline lookup yields CDR1 SNHLY and CDR2 FYNNEI. This CDR3 is CASRDSSSTDTQYF. The CDR3 nucleotides are TGTGCCAGCCGGGACTCCTCTAGCACAGATACGCAGTATTTT.

In its sample, this clonotype was seen many times. V gene TRBV12-3 or TRBV12-4 combines with J gene TRBJ2-1, with D perhaps TRBD1 or TRBD2 (5 bases each). V was cut by 8 bases and J by 4 bases, with 12 bases left in between. This CDR3 contains 13 residues. The CDR3 sequence is CASGWDGYNEQFF. CDR3 DNA: TGTGCCAGCGGGTGGGACGGATACAATGAGCAGTTCTTC.

The chain carries TRBV20-1 and TRBJ1-5; TRBD1 matches 8 bases. Germline lookup yields CDR1 DFQATT and CDR2 SNEGSKA (reference sequence). This CDR3 region has 13 residues. Trimming removed 3 bases from V and 7 bases from J; junction bases left unmatched: 5. The CDR3 protein is CSARWTGNQPQHF. In DNA, the CDR3 is TGCAGTGCTAGGTGGACAGGGAACCAGCCCCAGCATTTT.

CDR3 residues: CASSPGGSRANYGYTF. The CDR3 DNA is TGTGCCAGCAGTCCGGGCGGGTCAAGGGCGAACTATGGCTACACCTTC. The chain combines TRBV6-1 with TRBJ1-2; no clear D. Trimming removed 5 bases from V and 2 bases from J, with 18 bases in between. In germline, CDR1 is MNHNS, CDR2 SASEGT. The CDR3 is made up of 16 amino acids.

This clonotype occurred many times. V usage is TRBV28 and J usage is TRBJ1-3; tentative D call: TRBD1 (6 bases). V was shortened by 6 bases and J by 2 bases, with 11 bases between the two germline ends. The CDR3 length is 14 residues. In germline, CDR1 is MDHEN, CDR2 SYDVKM. This CDR3 is CASSLRGPGNTIYF. DNA for the CDR3: TGTGCCAGCAGCCTCAGGGGACCTGGAAACACCATATATTTT.